Listed below are T cell receptor beta chains from one sample, sequenced in a study of cytomegalovirus exposure and HLA in healthy donors. The table came from immunoSEQ multiplex PCR; TCRdb's copy has only in-frame clones and leaves some out. The table includes 150,000 to 200,000 clones, about two thirds detected once. Sequenced sample: PBMCs. These receptors were obtained from a human donor in good health. The CDR3 runs from the conserved cysteine through the conserved F or W. Fields, in order: CDR3 DNA, CDR3 protein, V gene, clone size, D gene, J gene. The D gene is left open where the match is weak. The size field is filled for only some rows; it gives once, few, many or a size class.

DNA: TGTGCCACACGTGGGGGGGGCGACGAGCAGTACTTC; CDR3: CATRGGGDEQYF; V: TRBV6-5; size: -; D: -; J: TRBJ2-7
DNA: TGTGCCAGCATTAAGGACAGGATGAACACCGGGGAGCTGTTTTTT; CDR3: CASIKDRMNTGELFF; V: TRBV5-8; size: -; D: TRBD1; J: TRBJ2-2
DNA: TGTGCCAGCACCGTTGGACAGCACAATGAGCAGTTCTTC; CDR3: CASTVGQHNEQFF; V: TRBV27; size: -; D: -; J: TRBJ2-1
DNA: TGTGCCAGCAATAGTGAGAGCGACCCCGCGAACACCGGGGAGCTGTTTTTT; CDR3: CASNSESDPANTGELFF; V: TRBV7-3; size: few; D: -; J: TRBJ2-2
DNA: TGTGCCAGCAGTACGACAGGGGGAGCCGGCGGCTACACCTTC; CDR3: CASSTTGGAGGYTF; V: TRBV6-4; size: -; D: TRBD1; J: TRBJ1-2
DNA: TGCGCCAGCAGCCCTAACCCGGGTTTTAAGACTGAAGCTTTCTTT; CDR3: CASSPNPGFKTEAFF; V: TRBV5-1; size: -; D: -; J: TRBJ1-1
DNA: TGCGCCAGCAGCCAAGATAACAGGGATGTTGATGGCTACACCTTC; CDR3: CASSQDNRDVDGYTF; V: TRBV4-1; size: -; D: -; J: TRBJ1-2
DNA: TGTGCCAGCACTAACCGCGACAGGATCACACCCCTCCACTTT; CDR3: CASTNRDRITPLHF; V: TRBV6-5; size: -; D: -; J: TRBJ1-6
DNA: TGTGCCAGCAACGGGGGGGCTACCTACAATGAGCAGTTCTTC; CDR3: CASNGGATYNEQFF; V: TRBV7-9; size: -; D: TRBD2; J: TRBJ2-1
DNA: TGCAGCTTGAGGGACATGCAAAAAGAAGAAACTTTCTTT; CDR3: CSLRDMQKEETFF; V: TRBV29-1; size: -; D: -; J: TRBJ1-1
DNA: TGTGCCAGTGGGCAAGGCCTTTGGGAGCAGTACTTC; CDR3: CASGQGLWEQYF; V: TRBV27; size: -; D: -; J: TRBJ2-7